These T cell receptor beta chains were read from a single sample in a study of cytomegalovirus exposure and HLA in healthy donors. The repertoire was sequenced with immunoSEQ multiplex PCR; TCRdb's copy has only in-frame clones and lacks some. This sample has fewer than 150,000 clones, with roughly 80% found just once. The sequenced material came from PBMCs. The origin of the receptors is a woman between 45 and 60 years old in good health and CMV-seronegative. The CDR3 runs from the conserved cysteine through the conserved F or W. Fields, in order: CDR3 protein, CDR3 DNA, J gene, D gene, V gene, clone size. The D gene is left open where the match is weak. Expanded clones get a size class; other rows say once, few or many, or leave the size out.

CASSRSRGTNEKLFF | TGCGCCAGCAGTCGCTCCAGGGGGACTAATGAAAAACTGTTTTTT | TRBJ1-4 | TRBD1 | TRBV23-1 | .
CASSRTGQDGYTF | TGTGCCAGCAGTCGGACAGGGCAGGATGGCTACACCTTC | TRBJ1-2 | TRBD1 | TRBV6-4 | .
CASSLDRGLTEAFF | TGTGCCAGCAGCTTGGACAGGGGGCTAACTGAAGCTTTCTTT | TRBJ1-1 | TRBD1 | TRBV5-6 | .
CASSPPGRRTEAFF | TGCGCCAGCAGCCCCCCAGGGCGTCGAACTGAAGCTTTCTTT | TRBJ1-1 | . | TRBV4-1 | .
CASSLVGRVEETQYF | TGTGCCAGCAGCTTGGTAGGCAGGGTGGAAGAGACCCAGTACTTC | TRBJ2-5 | . | TRBV5-6 | few
CASTLRRQTDTQYF | TGTGCCAGCACCCTTAGGAGGCAGACAGATACGCAGTATTTT | TRBJ2-3 | . | TRBV28 | .
CASSIDRTNTEAFF | TGTGCCAGTAGTATAGACCGAACAAACACTGAAGCTTTCTTT | TRBJ1-1 | . | TRBV19 | .
CASSLTSRGSWETQYF | TGTGCCAGCAGCCTCACTTCAAGGGGATCGTGGGAGACCCAGTACTTC | TRBJ2-5 | . | TRBV4-2 | .
CASSEATGVYGYTF | TGTGCCAGCAGTGAAGCAACAGGGGTTTATGGCTACACCTTC | TRBJ1-2 | TRBD1 | TRBV25-1 | .
CASSEGTSGAYEQYF | TGTGCCAGCAGCGAAGGGACTAGCGGTGCCTACGAGCAGTACTTC | TRBJ2-7 | TRBD2 | TRBV5-6 | .
CASSRGVAGLETQYF | TGTGCCAGCAGTCGGGGAGTAGCGGGGTTGGAGACCCAGTACTTC | TRBJ2-5 | TRBD2 | TRBV6-1 | .
CASTRQGTNNEQFF | TGTGCCAGCACCCGACAGGGGACTAACAATGAGCAGTTCTTC | TRBJ2-1 | . | TRBV5-6 | .
CASRTQRSNQPQHF | TGTGCCAGTAGAACTCAGCGTAGCAATCAGCCCCAGCATTTT | TRBJ1-5 | . | TRBV19 | .
CASSSGQGLNSPLHF | TGTGCCAGCAGCTCGGGACAGGGTTTGAATTCACCCCTCCACTTT | TRBJ1-6 | TRBD1 | TRBV9 | .
CASRRTRGPFGELFF | TGTGCCAGCAGGCGTACCAGGGGGCCATTCGGGGAGCTGTTTTTT | TRBJ2-2 | TRBD1 | TRBV11-2 | .
CASSQGQLSGANVLTF | TGTGCCAGCAGCCAGGGACAACTCTCTGGGGCCAACGTCCTGACTTTC | TRBJ2-6 | . | TRBV14 | few